This T cell receptor (beta chain) was identified during a study of OX40 agonist ivuxolimab in advanced cancers. Whole-study context: One patient with hepatocellular carcinoma and two with cutaneous melanoma, three in all, had partial responses.

In this sample, this clone turned up once. Its target is unknown. Exclusion of a patient followed from autoimmune disease history or systemic immunosuppression. Blood got drawn at baseline, again on cycle 4 day 1, and then on cycle 7 day 1. CDR1 and CDR2 (germline): SGHTA, FQGNSA. V gave up 5 bases and J gave up 0 bases, with 8 bases separating them. This CDR3 is 14 amino acids long. Sequencing used immunoSEQ multiplex PCR; TCRdb keeps in-frame clones, though not all of them. The profile shows around 45,000 clones, roughly three quarters of them singletons. Overall study results and limits: Averaging showed that CD8+ T cells had more expanded clones than CD4+ did.

This material consisted of CD4+ or CD8+ T cells sorted from blood, taken in a trial of the OX40 agonist ivuxolimab. V gene TRBV7-2 combines with J gene TRBJ2-4; D is ambiguous. The TCR comes from an adult with an advanced solid tumor such as melanoma, head and neck, liver or kidney cancer. CDR3 DNA sequence: TGTGCCAGCAGCCCGAGGTTAGCCAAAAACATTCAGTACTTC. Amino acids: CASSPRLAKNIQYF.